Described below is a single T cell receptor (beta chain) sequence and its context. Which antigen it targets is not known. No much larger clone is present one base from it, and per-base qualities are unavailable. Explained via the paper, the treatment or condition label denotes: oral pan-JAK inhibitor, 5-10 mg twice daily. From alopecia areata patients, peripheral blood was collected along with lesional scalp punch biopsies. After PBMCs were isolated by density centrifugation and stained for CD3, CD4 and CD8, a FACSAria was used to sort CD4+ and CD8+ T cells. This sample stems from a study of CD8+ T cells in alopecia areata (dated by TCRdb to the late 2010s). The study in broad terms: Treated patients were enrolled in an open-label pilot trial of oral tofacitinib at 5 to 10 mg twice daily for moderate-to-severe alopecia areata. Tofacitinib was administered for 6 to 18 months, and 6 months of follow-up off drug were then conducted to assess delayed response and recurrence. Tofacitinib-treated patients had biopsies at baseline and at 4 and 24 weeks of treatment, with a later scalp biopsy in several patients. Clonality in the scalp was compared among normal scalp (n=4), patchy alopecia areata scalp (n=8), and alopecia totalis/universalis scalp (n=8). RNA was extracted with the PAXgene miRNA kit for fixed scalp, the miRNeasy kit for PBMCs, and the RNeasy kit for mouse skin. In both human patients and the C3H/HeJ mouse model, the study applied high-throughput TCRbeta sequencing to look at T cell clonal expansion in alopecia areata. On the human side, TCRbeta sequencing was run on scalp tissue and on sorted CD4+ and CD8+ peripheral blood T cells from healthy controls and from alopecia areata patients with either patchy or totalis/universalis disease. Disease severity in treated patients was measured with the SALT score, which quantifies the percentage of affected scalp surface area. immunoSEQ multiplex PCR using 35 Vbeta forward primers and 13 Jbeta reverse primers was used to amplify TCRbeta CDR3 regions.

Library method: the immunoSEQ multiplex PCR assay. RNA was extracted from all samples and reverse transcribed into cDNA, which served as template for TCR sequencing. SuperScript III was used for first-strand cDNA synthesis, primed with a 2:1 mix of oligo-dT and random hexamers. A synthetic immune receptor repertoire was used to assess amplification bias, and residual bias was removed computationally. The study's processing was this. Raw reads were preprocessed to remove errors, and CDR3 was defined by IMGT conventions from the conserved cysteine to phenylalanine. Clonality was calculated as 1 minus Shannon entropy normalized by log2 of the number of productive unique TCRs. Whether scalp clones were CD4 or CD8 was inferred by matching scalp TCRbeta sequences against CD4 and CD8 repertoires sorted from blood. The immuneACCESS repertoire file appears here via TCRdb, limited to in-frame rearrangements. These files lack a portion of the clones; in checked studies, under half of the deficit traces to unresolved V genes, and the cause of the others is not known. V, J and clone size are taken as reported in that table, and D and trimming were inferred from the DNA itself. The sample includes approximately 180,000 clones, with just under 65% observed a single time. The ten biggest clones cover approximately 1.3% of the sample.

The paper's findings and limits, for the study overall: Compared with normal scalp, lesional scalp had higher clonality and more expanded CD8+ clones, particularly in alopecia totalis/universalis, a pattern that suggests antigenic drive. Tofacitinib significantly decreased scalp clonality and the number of expanded CD8+ clones among the top 100 scalp clones. Compared with mice, TCR sequences shared between patients were less clear, possibly partly because of HLA diversity across the patient population. Many expanded lesional clones were found to persist in scalp and blood during tofacitinib treatment, and relapse after treatment cessation may be partly explained by this persistence. Scalp TCR repertoire analysis is complicated because resident alphabeta T cells in normal human skin are also sequenced, whereas mouse skin is dominated by gammadelta T cells. Because the treated cohort was small and had only one nonresponder, larger studies are needed to examine links between baseline CD8+ expansion and response.

The junction shows trimming of 1 base on V and 5 bases on J, and the gene matches do not reach 4 bases of it. The germline V gene gives CDR1 as MGHRA and CDR2 as YSYEKL. The CDR3 goes from the cysteine to the phenylalanine over 15 residues. CDR3 DNA is the only sequence kept; it has 45 bases, read in frame from the first base. Specimen: CD4+ T cells sorted from blood, collected at week 49, from a patient treated with tofacitinib. This receptor was taken from a human donor with alopecia areata. This sequence uses TRBV4-1 and TRBJ1-4; 7 central bases correspond to TRBD1. This receptor has the CDR3 CASSQGQGRNEKLFF. The nucleotide sequence reads TGCGCCAGCAGCCAAGGACAGGGAAGGAATGAAAAACTGTTTTTT.